This is a list of T cell receptor beta chains from one sample in a study of blood T cell repertoires in COVID-19. Clones were read by immunoSEQ multiplex PCR, and TCRdb kept only the in-frame ones, dropping some. The repertoire holds about 320,000 clones, 90% seen once, with 3.5% to 5% in the top ten. Source material: PBMCs or T cells enriched from blood (not recorded which). The source of these receptors is a woman aged 30 to 39 who had been exposed to COVID-19. The CDR3 runs from the conserved cysteine through the conserved F or W. The D gene is left open where the match is weak. Size is omitted from some rows. Given values are once, few, many or a class for expanded clones.

D	V	J	length	size	DNA	CDR3
NA	TRBV9	TRBJ2-3	15	NA	TGTGCCAGCAGCGTAGGCAGGGCTTTCGCAGATACGCAGTATTTT	CASSVGRAFADTQYF
NA	TRBV30	TRBJ1-5	13	NA	TGTGCCTGGAGTCCAGGGGAAAATCAGCCCCAGCATTTT	CAWSPGENQPQHF
NA	TRBV2	TRBJ2-3	19	NA	TGTGCCAGCCACCCTTTACCTTTCGGGGGTCAATCCAGCACAGATACGCAGTATTTT	CASHPLPFGGQSSTDTQYF
NA	TRBV3-1/TRBV3-2	TRBJ2-3	15	NA	TGTGCCAGCAGCCGGTACCCAGGACATCCAGATACGCAGTATTTT	CASSRYPGHPDTQYF
NA	TRBV2	TRBJ2-7	13	once	TGTGCCAGCAGGAGGACAGCCCTCTACGAGCAGTACTTC	CASRRTALYEQYF
NA	TRBV7-2	TRBJ2-3	14	once	TGTGCCAGCAGCCCGGACACTCGCACAGATACGCAGTATTTT	CASSPDTRTDTQYF
NA	TRBV4-2	TRBJ2-1	17	NA	TGTGCCAGCAGCCTGGGGACCTCCGGGGGCTCCTACAATGAGCAGTTCTTC	CASSLGTSGGSYNEQFF
NA	TRBV11-3	TRBJ2-3	14	NA	TGTGCCAGCAGCTCCGGGGGAAGCACAGATACGCAGTATTTT	CASSSGGSTDTQYF
TRBD2	TRBV27	TRBJ2-3	17	NA	TGTGCCAGCAGTTTAGGAAAAAGCGGGGGGCACACAGATACGCAGTATTTT	CASSLGKSGGHTDTQYF
TRBD2	TRBV7-6	TRBJ2-2	15	NA	TGTGCCAGCAGCTTAAACAGCGGGGGCACCGGGGAGCTGTTTTTT	CASSLNSGGTGELFF
TRBD2	TRBV9	TRBJ2-5	16	NA	TGTGCCAGCAGCGGGACTAGCGGGGGCTTACAAGAGACCCAGTACTTC	CASSGTSGGLQETQYF
NA	TRBV19	TRBJ1-1	14	NA	TGTGCCAGTTCTCGGGATTTAAGATTTGGTGAAGCTTTCTTT	CASSRDLRFGEAFF
TRBD1	TRBV12-5	TRBJ2-7	16	NA	TGTGCTAGTGGTTTCCCTCGGGGACAGGGTGGGAACGAGCAGTACTTC	CASGFPRGQGGNEQYF
NA	TRBV1	TRBJ2-7	17	NA	TGCACCAGCAGCCAAGATAGAAAGGGGCGCCCACCCTACGAGCAGTACTTC	CTSSQDRKGRPPYEQYF
TRBD2	TRBV27	TRBJ2-3	16	NA	TGTGCCAGCAATTCAGATAGCGGGGGGGTTGTGGATACGCAGTATTTT	CASNSDSGGVVDTQYF
NA	TRBV7-8	TRBJ2-4	13	NA	TGTGCCAGCAGCCCAGAGGGCAGAAACATTCAGTACTTC	CASSPEGRNIQYF
NA	TRBV19	TRBJ2-1	12	few	TGTGCCAGTAGTACCAGTATGTATGAGCAGTTCTTC	CASSTSMYEQFF
NA	TRBV4-1	TRBJ2-5	16	NA	TGCGCCAGCAGCCTCCGGGACTCCACCTTCGGAGAGACCCAGTACTTC	CASSLRDSTFGETQYF
TRBD1	TRBV11-3	TRBJ2-7	15	NA	TGTGCCAGCAGCTTAGACCTAAGACAGGGAAACGAGCAGTACTTC	CASSLDLRQGNEQYF
NA	TRBV11-2	TRBJ1-3	16	few	TGTGCCAGCAGCTTCGGGGGGCCGGTCTCTGGAAACACCATATATTTT	CASSFGGPVSGNTIYF
NA	TRBV13	TRBJ1-1	14	NA	TGTGCCAGCAGCTTATACCGGGTGGGCACTGAAGCTTTCTTT	CASSLYRVGTEAFF
NA	TRBV7-9	TRBJ1-5	15	NA	TGTGCCAGCAGCTTAGACCCGAGCCGCAATCAGCCCCAGCATTTT	CASSLDPSRNQPQHF
TRBD1	TRBV19	TRBJ1-2	16	NA	TGTGCCAGTAGTATTCTAGGACAGGGGGATCGGTATGGCTACACCTTC	CASSILGQGDRYGYTF
NA	TRBV18	TRBJ1-5	13	few	TGTGCCAGCTCACCATTGAGGGATCAGCCCCAGCATTTT	CASSPLRDQPQHF
TRBD1	TRBV19	TRBJ2-6	21	NA	TGTGCCAGTACATCAAACCTCCGGACAGGGAAGAGGGAAGCTGGGGCCAACGTCCTGACTTTC	CASTSNLRTGKREAGANVLTF
TRBD1	TRBV15	TRBJ2-2	18	NA	TGTGCCACCAGCTTTCGAACAGGGGCCCAAGCGAACACCGGGGAGCTGTTTTTT	CATSFRTGAQANTGELFF
NA	TRBV6-2/TRBV6-3	TRBJ2-1	13	NA	TGTGCCAGCAGTGACAGTTCCTACAATGAGCAGTTCTTC	CASSDSSYNEQFF
NA	TRBV5-5	TRBJ1-5	16	NA	TGTGCCAGCAGCCTTCCTCGACAGTGGGGTAGGTGGCCCCAGCATTTT	CASSLPRQWGRWPQHF
TRBD1	TRBV5-5	TRBJ1-4	15	NA	TGTGCCAGCAGCTTGTGGGGGACAGGGGATGAAAAACTGTTTTTT	CASSLWGTGDEKLFF
NA	TRBV19	TRBJ1-2	11	NA	TGTGCCAGTAGTGTCAACCGGGACTACACCTTC	CASSVNRDYTF
NA	TRBV9	TRBJ2-2	16	NA	TGTGCCAGCAGCGTAGTGGGGGGGCATTGGACCGGGGAGCTGTTTTTT	CASSVVGGHWTGELFF
NA	TRBV9	TRBJ2-2	15	NA	TGTGCCAGCGAATGGGGCGGGGCCTCCACCGGGGAGCTGTTTTTT	CASEWGGASTGELFF
NA	TRBV30	TRBJ1-6	13	NA	TGTGCCTGGAGTGTATATTCGGGTTCACCCCTCCACTTT	CAWSVYSGSPLHF
NA	TRBV29-1	TRBJ1-3	12	NA	TGCAGCGCTAGACTGGCCGGAAACACCATATATTTT	CSARLAGNTIYF
TRBD2	TRBV19	TRBJ2-1	15	once	TGTGCCAGTTCCTCGCACAGCGGGAACTACAATGAGCAGTTCTTC	CASSSHSGNYNEQFF
TRBD1	TRBV6-1	TRBJ1-1	15	NA	TGTGCCAGCAGTGAAGGGACAGGGCTGAACACTGAAGCTTTCTTT	CASSEGTGLNTEAFF
TRBD1	TRBV28	TRBJ1-3	17	NA	TGTGCCAGCAGTTTAGGGACAGGGGTTTTGTCTGGAAACACCATATATTTT	CASSLGTGVLSGNTIYF